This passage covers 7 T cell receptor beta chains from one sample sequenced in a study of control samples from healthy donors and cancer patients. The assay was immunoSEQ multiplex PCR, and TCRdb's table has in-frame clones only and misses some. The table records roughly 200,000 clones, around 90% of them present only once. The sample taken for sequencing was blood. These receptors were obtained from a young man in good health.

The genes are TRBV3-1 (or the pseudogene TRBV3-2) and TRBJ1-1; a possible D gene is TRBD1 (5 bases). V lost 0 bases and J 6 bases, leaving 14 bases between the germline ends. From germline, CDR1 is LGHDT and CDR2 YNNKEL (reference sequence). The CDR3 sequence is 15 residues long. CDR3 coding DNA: TGTGCCAGCAGCCAAGAACCGGTCCCGGGGGCTGAAGCTTTCTTT. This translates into CASSQEPVPGAEAFF.

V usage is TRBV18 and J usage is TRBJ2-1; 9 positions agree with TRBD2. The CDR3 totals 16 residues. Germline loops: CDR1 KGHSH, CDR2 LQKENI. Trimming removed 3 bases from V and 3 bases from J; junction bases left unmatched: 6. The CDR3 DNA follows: TGTGCCAGCTCACCTTCGGCGGGGGGGCACTACAATGAGCAGTTCTTC. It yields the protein CASSPSAGGHYNEQFF.

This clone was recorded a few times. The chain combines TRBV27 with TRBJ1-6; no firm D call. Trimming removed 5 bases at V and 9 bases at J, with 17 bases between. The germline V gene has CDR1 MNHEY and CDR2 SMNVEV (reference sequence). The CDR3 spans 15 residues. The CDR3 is CASSPNGVPGSPLHF. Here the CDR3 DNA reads TGTGCCAGCAGTCCAAATGGGGTTCCAGGTTCACCCCTCCACTTT.

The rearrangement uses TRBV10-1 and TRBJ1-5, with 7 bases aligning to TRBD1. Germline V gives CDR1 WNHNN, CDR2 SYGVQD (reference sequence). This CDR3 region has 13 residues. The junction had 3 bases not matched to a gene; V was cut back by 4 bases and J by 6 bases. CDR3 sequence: CASSGQGSQPQHF. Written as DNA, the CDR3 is TGCGCCAGCAGTGGACAGGGCAGTCAGCCCCAGCATTTT.

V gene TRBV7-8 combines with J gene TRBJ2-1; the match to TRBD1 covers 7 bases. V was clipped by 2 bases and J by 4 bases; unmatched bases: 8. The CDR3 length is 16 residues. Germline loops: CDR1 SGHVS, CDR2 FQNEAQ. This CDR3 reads CASSLIQGIRYNEQFF. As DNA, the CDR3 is TGTGCCAGCAGCTTAATACAGGGGATTAGGTACAATGAGCAGTTCTTC.

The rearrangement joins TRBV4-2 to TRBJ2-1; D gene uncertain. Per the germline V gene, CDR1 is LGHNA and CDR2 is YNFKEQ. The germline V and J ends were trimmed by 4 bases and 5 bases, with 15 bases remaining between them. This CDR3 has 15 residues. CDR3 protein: CASSPGQVADNEQFF. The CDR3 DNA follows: TGTGCCAGCAGCCCCGGTCAGGTGGCGGACAATGAGCAGTTCTTC.

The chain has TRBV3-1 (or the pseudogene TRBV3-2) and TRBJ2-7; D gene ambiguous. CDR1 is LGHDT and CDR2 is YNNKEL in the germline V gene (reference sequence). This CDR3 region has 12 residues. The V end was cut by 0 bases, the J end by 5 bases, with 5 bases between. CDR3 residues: CASSQDHHEQYF. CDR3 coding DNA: TGTGCCAGCAGCCAAGATCACCACGAGCAGTACTTC.